Given below is one T cell receptor (beta chain) in context. Its antigen is currently unknown. This CDR3 is 15 amino acids long. V shed 6 bases, J shed 4 bases, and the junction held 12 bases outside the gene matches. CDR1 and CDR2 (germline): WNHNN, SYGVQD (reference sequence). This sample was included in a study of beta chain features in type 1 diabetes. Sorted populations all had greater than 95% purity. Expressed TCRB transcripts were sequenced because the entire RNA isolate underwent reverse transcription. Profiled with immunoSEQ multiplex PCR; TCRdb holds only in-frame clones, not every one. The sample lists over 65,000 clones; 25% to 35% were seen once. Regarding the study as a whole: The study left unresolved whether HLA type influences TCRB rearrangement. A possible short-template PCR bias applies equally to patients and controls.

Sample: stem cell memory CD4+ T cells from blood. The rearrangement links TRBV10-1 to TRBJ2-7, with 7 bases aligning to TRBD2. The clonotype originates from a woman in her late teens or twenties in good health. The CDR3 spells CASSASLAGVYEQYF. CDR3 nucleotide sequence: TGCGCCAGCAGCGCCTCCCTGGCGGGGGTGTACGAGCAGTACTTC.